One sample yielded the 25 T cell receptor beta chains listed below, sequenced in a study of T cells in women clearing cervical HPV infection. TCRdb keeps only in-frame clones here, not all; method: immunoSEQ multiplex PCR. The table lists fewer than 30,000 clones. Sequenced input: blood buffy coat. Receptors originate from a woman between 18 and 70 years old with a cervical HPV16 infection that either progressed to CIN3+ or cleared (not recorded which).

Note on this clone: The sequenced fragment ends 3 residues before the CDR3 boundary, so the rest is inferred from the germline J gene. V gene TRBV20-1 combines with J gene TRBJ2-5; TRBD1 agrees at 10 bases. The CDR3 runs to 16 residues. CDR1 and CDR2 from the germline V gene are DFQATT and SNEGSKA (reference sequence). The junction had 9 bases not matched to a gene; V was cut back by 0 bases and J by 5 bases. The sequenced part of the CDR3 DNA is TGCAGTGCTAGAGAGTTGACAGGGGGCGGGGAGGAGACC. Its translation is CSARELTGGGEET. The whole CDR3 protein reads CSARELTGGGEETQYF.

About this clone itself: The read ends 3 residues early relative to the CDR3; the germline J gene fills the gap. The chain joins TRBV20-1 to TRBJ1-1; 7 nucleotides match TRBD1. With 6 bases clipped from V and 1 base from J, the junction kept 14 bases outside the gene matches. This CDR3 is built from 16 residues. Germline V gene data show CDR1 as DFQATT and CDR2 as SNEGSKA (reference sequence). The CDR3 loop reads CSAQRPRGAGNTEAFF. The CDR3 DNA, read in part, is TGCAGTGCCCAACGGCCCAGGGGGGCGGGGAACACTGAA.

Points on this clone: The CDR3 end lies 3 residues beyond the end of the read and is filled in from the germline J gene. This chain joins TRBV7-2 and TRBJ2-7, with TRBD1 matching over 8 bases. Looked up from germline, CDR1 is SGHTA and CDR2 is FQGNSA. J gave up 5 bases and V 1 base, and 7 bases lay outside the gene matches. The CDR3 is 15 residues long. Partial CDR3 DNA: TGTGCCAGCAGCTTAGGCGGACAGGGTCCCAACGAG. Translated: CASSLGGQGPNE. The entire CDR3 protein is CASSLGGQGPNEQYF.

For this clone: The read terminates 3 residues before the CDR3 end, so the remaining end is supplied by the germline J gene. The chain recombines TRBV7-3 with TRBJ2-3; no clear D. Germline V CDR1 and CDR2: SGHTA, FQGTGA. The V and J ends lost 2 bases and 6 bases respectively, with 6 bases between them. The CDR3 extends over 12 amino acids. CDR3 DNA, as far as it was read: TGTGCCAGCAGCTTAGGTCGGGATACG. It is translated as CASSLGRDT. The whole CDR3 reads CASSLGRDTQYF.

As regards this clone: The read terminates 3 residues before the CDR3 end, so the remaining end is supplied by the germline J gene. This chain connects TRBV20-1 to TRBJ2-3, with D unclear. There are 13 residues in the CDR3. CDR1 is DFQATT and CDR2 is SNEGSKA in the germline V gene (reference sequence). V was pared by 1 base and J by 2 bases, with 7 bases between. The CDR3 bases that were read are TGCAGTGCTAGAGGGCGACTCACAGATACG. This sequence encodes CSARGRLTDT. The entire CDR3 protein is CSARGRLTDTQYF.

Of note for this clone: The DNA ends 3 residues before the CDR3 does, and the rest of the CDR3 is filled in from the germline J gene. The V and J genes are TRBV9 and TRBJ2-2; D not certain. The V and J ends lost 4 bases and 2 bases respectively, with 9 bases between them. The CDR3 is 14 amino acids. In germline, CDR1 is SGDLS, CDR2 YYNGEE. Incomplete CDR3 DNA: TGTGCCAGCAGCCGCGGAACCAACACCGGGGAG. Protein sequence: CASSRGTNTGE. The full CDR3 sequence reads CASSRGTNTGELFF.

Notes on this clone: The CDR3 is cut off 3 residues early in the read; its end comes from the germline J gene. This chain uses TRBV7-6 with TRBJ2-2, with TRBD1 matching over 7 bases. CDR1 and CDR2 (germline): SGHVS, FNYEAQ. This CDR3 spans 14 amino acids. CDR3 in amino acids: CASSFGTVNSPLFF. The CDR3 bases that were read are TGTGCCAGCAGCTTCGGGACAGTTAATTCGCCG.

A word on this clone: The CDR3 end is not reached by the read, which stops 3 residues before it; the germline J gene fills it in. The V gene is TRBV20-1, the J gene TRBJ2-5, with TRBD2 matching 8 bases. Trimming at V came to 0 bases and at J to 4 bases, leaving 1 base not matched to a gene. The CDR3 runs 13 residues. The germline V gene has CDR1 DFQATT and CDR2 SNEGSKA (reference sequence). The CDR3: CSARELAAETQYF. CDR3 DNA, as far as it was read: TGCAGTGCTAGAGAACTAGCGGCAGAGACC.

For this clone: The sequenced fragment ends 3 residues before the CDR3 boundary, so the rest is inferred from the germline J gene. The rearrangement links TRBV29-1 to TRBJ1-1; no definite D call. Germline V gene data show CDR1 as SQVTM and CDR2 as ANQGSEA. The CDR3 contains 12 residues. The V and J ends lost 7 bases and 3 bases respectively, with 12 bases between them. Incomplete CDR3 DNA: TGCAGCGCCATTCGGGTTGACACTGAA. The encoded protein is CSAIRVDTE. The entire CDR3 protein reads CSAIRVDTEAFF.

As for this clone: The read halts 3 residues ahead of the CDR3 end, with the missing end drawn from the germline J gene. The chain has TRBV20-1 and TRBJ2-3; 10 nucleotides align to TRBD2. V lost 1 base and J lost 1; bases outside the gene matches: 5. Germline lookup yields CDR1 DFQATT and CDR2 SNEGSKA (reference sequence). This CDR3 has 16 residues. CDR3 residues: CSARATGLAGTDTQYF. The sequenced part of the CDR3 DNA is TGCAGTGCTAGAGCGACAGGACTAGCGGGCACAGATACG.

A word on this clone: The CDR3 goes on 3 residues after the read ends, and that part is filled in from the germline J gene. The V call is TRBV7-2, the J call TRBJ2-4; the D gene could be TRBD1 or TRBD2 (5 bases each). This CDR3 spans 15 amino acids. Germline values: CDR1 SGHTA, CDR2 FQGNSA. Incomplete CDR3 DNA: TGTGCCAGCAGCTTAATGGCAGGGAGCCCCTATGGT. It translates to CASSLMAGSPYG. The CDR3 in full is CASSLMAGSPYGQYF.

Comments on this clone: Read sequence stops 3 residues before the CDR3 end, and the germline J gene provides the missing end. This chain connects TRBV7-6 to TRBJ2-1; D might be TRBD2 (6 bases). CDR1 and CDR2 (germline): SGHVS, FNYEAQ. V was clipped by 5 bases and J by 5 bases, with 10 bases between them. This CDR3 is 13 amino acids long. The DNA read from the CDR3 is TGTGCCAGCAGCCAAACTAGCAACAATGAG. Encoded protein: CASSQTSNNE. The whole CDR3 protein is CASSQTSNNEQFF. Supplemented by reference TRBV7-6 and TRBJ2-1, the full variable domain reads GAGVSQSPRYKVTKRGQDVALRCDPISGHVSLYWYRQALGQGPEFLTYFNYEAQQDKSGLPNDRFSAERPEGSISTLTIQRTEQRDSAMYRCASSQTSNNEQFFGPGTRLTVL.

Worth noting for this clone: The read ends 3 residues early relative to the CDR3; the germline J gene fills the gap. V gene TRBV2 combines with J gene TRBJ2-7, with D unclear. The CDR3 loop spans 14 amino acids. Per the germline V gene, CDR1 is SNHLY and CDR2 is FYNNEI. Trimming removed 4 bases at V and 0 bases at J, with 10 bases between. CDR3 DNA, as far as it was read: TGTGCCAGCAGTGGGCAGATCAGCTCCTACGAG. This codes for CASSGQISSYE. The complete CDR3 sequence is CASSGQISSYEQYF.

The CDR3 DNA, read in part, is TGTGCCAGCAGCCTTGCCCGGGGGGGAGGAGAGACG. Protein sequence: CASSLARGGGET. The CDR3 as a whole reads CASSLARGGGETQYF. This chain uses TRBV7-9 with TRBJ2-3, with 8 bases identical to TRBD2. The read gets to within 3 residues of the CDR3 end, and the germline J gene fills in the rest. This CDR3 has 15 amino acids. Germline-derived CDR1 and CDR2 are SEHNR and FQNEAQ (reference sequence).

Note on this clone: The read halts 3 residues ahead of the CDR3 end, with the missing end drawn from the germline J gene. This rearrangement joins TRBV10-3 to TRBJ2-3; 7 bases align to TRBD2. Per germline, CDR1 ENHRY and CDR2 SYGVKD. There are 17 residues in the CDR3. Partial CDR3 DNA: TGTGCCATCAGTGACCCCGTCCAGGCGGGAGCGGGAAAGACG. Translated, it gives CAISDPVQAGAGKT. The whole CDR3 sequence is CAISDPVQAGAGKTQYF.

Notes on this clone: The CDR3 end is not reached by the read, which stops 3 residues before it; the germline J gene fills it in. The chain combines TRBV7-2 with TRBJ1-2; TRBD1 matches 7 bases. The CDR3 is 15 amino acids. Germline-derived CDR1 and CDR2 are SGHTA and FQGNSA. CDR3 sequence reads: CASSPQGGRTDTYTF. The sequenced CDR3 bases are TGTGCCAGCAGCCCCCAGGGGGGTCGCACAGATACC.

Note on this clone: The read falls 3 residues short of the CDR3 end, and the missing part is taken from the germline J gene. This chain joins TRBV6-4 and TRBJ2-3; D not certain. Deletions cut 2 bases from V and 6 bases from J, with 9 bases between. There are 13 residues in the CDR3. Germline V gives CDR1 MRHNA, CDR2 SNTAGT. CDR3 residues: CASSDEGWDTQYF. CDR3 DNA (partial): TGTGCCAGCAGTGACGAAGGTTGGGATACG.

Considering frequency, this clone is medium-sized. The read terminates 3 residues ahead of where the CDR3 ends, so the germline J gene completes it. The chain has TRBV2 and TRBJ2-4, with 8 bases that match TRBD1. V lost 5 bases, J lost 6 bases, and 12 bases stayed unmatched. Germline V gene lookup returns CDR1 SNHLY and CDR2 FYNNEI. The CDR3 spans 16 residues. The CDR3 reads CASSHSQGDGGNIQYF. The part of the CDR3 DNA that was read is TGTGCCAGCAGTCACTCACAGGGGGATGGAGGAAACATT.

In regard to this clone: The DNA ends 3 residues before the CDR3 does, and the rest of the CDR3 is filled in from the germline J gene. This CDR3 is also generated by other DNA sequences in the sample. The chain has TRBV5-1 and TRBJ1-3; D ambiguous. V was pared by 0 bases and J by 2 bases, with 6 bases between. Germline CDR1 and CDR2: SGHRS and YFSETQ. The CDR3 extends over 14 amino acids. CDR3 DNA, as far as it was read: TGCGCCAGCAGCTTGGACAGAACTGGAAACACC. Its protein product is CASSLDRTGNT. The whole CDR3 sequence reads CASSLDRTGNTIYF.

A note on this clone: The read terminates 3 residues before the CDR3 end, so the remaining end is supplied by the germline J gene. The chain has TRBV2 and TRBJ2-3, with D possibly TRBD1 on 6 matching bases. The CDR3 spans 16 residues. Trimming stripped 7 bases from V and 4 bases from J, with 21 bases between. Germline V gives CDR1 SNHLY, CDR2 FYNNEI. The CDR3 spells CASTPPQGLRADTQYF. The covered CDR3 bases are TGTGCCAGCACCCCTCCTCAGGGGCTACGGGCAGATACG.

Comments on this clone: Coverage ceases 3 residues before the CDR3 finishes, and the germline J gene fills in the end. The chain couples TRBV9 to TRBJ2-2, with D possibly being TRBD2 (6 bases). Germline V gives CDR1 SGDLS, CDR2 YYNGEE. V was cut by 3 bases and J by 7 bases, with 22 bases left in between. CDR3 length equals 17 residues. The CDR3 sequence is CASSASRDSPEGGELFF. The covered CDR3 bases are TGTGCCAGCAGCGCTTCCCGGGACTCACCAGAGGGCGGGGAG.

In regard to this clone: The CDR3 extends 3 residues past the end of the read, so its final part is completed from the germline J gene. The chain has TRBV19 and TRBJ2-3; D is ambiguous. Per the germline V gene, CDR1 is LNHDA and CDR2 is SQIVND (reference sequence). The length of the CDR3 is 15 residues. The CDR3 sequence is CASSKQKQNNQPQYF. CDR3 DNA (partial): TGTGCCAGTAGTAAACAGAAGCAGAACAATCAACCG.

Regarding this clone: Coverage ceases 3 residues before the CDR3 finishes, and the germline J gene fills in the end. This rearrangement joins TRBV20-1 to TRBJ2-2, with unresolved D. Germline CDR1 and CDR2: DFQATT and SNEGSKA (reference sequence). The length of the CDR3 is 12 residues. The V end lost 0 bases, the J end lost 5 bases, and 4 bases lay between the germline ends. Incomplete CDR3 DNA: TGCAGTGCTAGAGAAGGGACCGGGGAG. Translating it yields CSAREGTGE. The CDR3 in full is CSAREGTGELFF.

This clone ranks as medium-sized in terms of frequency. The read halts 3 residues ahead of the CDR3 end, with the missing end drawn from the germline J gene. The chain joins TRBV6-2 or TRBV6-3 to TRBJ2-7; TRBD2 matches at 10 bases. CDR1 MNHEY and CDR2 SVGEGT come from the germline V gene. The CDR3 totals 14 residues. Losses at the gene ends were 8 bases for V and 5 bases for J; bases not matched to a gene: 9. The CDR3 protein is CASEKSGTSDEQYF. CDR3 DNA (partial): TGTGCCAGCGAGAAGTCCGGGACTAGCGACGAG.

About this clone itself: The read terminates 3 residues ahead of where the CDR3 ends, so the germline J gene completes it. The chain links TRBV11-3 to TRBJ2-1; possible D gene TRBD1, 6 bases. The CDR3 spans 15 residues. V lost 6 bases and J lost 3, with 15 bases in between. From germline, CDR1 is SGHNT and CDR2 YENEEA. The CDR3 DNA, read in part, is TGTGCCAGCAGTCCTCCTACAGGGTACTACAATGAG. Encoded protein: CASSPPTGYYNE. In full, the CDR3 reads CASSPPTGYYNEQFF.